The T cell receptor (beta chain) described here comes from a study of technical replicates of blood from several donors. Profiled with immunoSEQ multiplex PCR; TCRdb holds only in-frame clones, not every one. Among over 45,000 clones listed, roughly 92% were seen once. With 3 bases clipped from V and 2 bases from J, the junction kept 7 bases outside the gene matches. The CDR3 length is 15 residues. Germline CDR1 is LGHNA and CDR2 is YNFKEQ. The specimen sequenced was PBMCs. The sequence was obtained from a human donor in good health. Some clones in this sample may be carry-over from other donors' samples. The chain uses TRBV4-2 and TRBJ2-7; 7 bases line up with TRBD2. The CDR3: CASSQGGSVPYEQYF. DNA of the CDR3: TGTGCCAGCAGCCAGGGCGGGAGTGTCCCCTACGAGCAGTACTTC.